Here is one T cell receptor (beta chain) with its context. Its specificity is unknown. This entry belongs to a study of shared clonotypes between healthy human individuals. Study results and limitations: The study found lower generation probabilities in non-shared clonotypes than in those shared by all four donors.

V lost 7 bases and J lost 4, with 14 bases in between. Germline CDR1 is LNHDA and CDR2 is SQIVND (reference sequence). This CDR3 spans 14 amino acids. The authors split each subset's genomic DNA evenly across several immunoSEQ plates. The protocol was immunoSEQ multiplex PCR, while the TCRdb copy is restricted to in-frame clones and leaves out a portion. The sample yields 1 million to 1.3 million clones, more than 75% seen once. Sequencing was done on a sample of memory CD4+ T cells from PBMCs. Subset noted: CD45RA-negative fraction. This TCR was sampled from a man aged 18 to 29 in good health. Some clones in this sample may be carry-over from other donors' samples. The chain couples TRBV19 to TRBJ1-5; D is unclear. This CDR3 is CASNDIRRNQPQHF. The CDR3 DNA follows: TGTGCCAGTAATGATATTAGGAGGAATCAGCCCCAGCATTTT.